The rows below give T cell receptor beta chains drawn from one sample of a study of T-cell reconstitution after alpha-beta-depleted transplantation in children. TCRdb re-analysed the PCR reads in MiXCR, keeping a single row per CDR3 protein. The sample includes about 580,000 distinct CDR3 sequences, roughly 23% of them seen just once. The source was PBMCs, mostly from graft donor cells, collected 360 days after TCRalphabeta/CD19-depleted stem cell transplant. Receptors were obtained from a boy under two years old who had a stem cell transplant for acute myeloid leukemia, so the T cells may come from the graft donor. Each CDR3 is given with its conserved first and last residue. A D gene is named only where the DNA matches it firmly. The size entry is marked missing in some rows and otherwise reads once, few, many or a size class.

V	J	D	size	CDR3	DNA
TRBV7-9	TRBJ2-7	TRBD1	NA	CASSLRGQLQFLYEQYF	TGTGCCAGCAGCCTAAGGGGGCAACTCCAATTTTTATACGAGCAGTACTTC
TRBV20-1	TRBJ2-5	NA	once	CSAILRGARETQYF	TGCAGTGCTATTCTGCGAGGGGCAAGGGAGACCCAGTACTTC
TRBV7-2	TRBJ2-5	NA	NA	CASSLGSPETQYF	TGTGCCAGCAGCTTGGGCAGTCCGGAGACCCAGTACTTC
TRBV2	TRBJ2-3	TRBD2	few	CASSTGRNTDTQYF	TGTGCCAGCAGCACCGGGAGGAACACAGATACGCAGTATTTT
TRBV10-3	TRBJ2-5	NA	many	CATTERALKLETQYF	TGTGCCACCACCGAGAGGGCTCTCAAATTGGAGACCCAGTACTTC
TRBV12-3/TRBV12-4	TRBJ1-4	NA	NA	CASLGGTNEKLFF	TGTGCCAGCCTTGGGGGCACTAATGAAAAACTGTTTTTT
TRBV4-1	TRBJ2-4	TRBD2	NA	CASSQDRPGSSGGPLAKNIQYF	TGCGCCAGCAGCCAAGATCGGCCTGGGAGTAGCGGGGGGCCTCTAGCCAAAAACATTCAGTACTTC
TRBV6-5	TRBJ2-7	NA	NA	CASSYSPGAHEQYF	TGTGCCAGCAGTTACTCGCCAGGAGCCCACGAGCAGTACTTC
TRBV10-3	TRBJ1-1	TRBD1	NA	CAISDGVGTASLNTEAFF	TGTGCCATCAGTGACGGTGTAGGGACAGCCTCACTGAACACTGAAGCTTTCTTT
TRBV12-3/TRBV12-4	TRBJ2-7	TRBD1	many	CASSLGTGGGTGTYEQYF	TGTGCCAGCAGTTTGGGGACTGGTGGTGGGACAGGGACATACGAGCAGTACTTC
TRBV6-1	TRBJ1-2	NA	few	CACVPGSFLYGYTF	TGTGCCTGTGTCCCAGGGTCCTTCCTCTATGGCTACACCTTC
TRBV12-3/TRBV12-4	TRBJ1-1	NA	many	CASSFEPNTEAFF	TGTGCCAGCAGTTTTGAACCGAACACTGAAGCTTTCTTT
TRBV12-3/TRBV12-4	TRBJ1-5	NA	many	CASSPGGLSNQPQHF	TGTGCCAGCAGCCCCGGAGGGTTAAGCAATCAGCCCCAGCATTTT
TRBV12-3/TRBV12-4	TRBJ2-7	NA	few	CASSSVLYEQYF	TGTGCCAGCAGTTCAGTGCTCTACGAGCAGTACTTC
TRBV7-2	TRBJ2-6	NA	few	CASSLVTDNVLTF	TGTGCCAGCAGCTTAGTGACAGACAACGTCCTGACTTTC
TRBV19	TRBJ1-2	NA	many	CASSIIPGSSGYTF	TGTGCCAGTAGTATAATCCCAGGGTCGTCCGGCTACACCTTC
TRBV4-3	TRBJ2-5	NA	many	CASSQDVGEETQYF	TGCGCCAGCAGCCAAGATGTAGGGGAGGAGACCCAGTACTTC
TRBV9	TRBJ2-2	NA	NA	CASSVAASRGTGELFF	TGTGCCAGCAGCGTAGCCGCTTCGAGGGGAACCGGGGAGCTGTTTTTT
TRBV7-9	TRBJ2-5	TRBD2	many	CATLPRPGGTQYF	TGTGCCACCCTTCCGAGACCGGGGGGGACCCAGTACTTC